The rows below give T cell receptor beta chains drawn from one sample of a study of control samples from healthy donors and cancer patients. TCRdb keeps only in-frame clones here, not all; method: immunoSEQ multiplex PCR. The table lists over 100,000 clones, approximately 90% of them singletons. Sequencing used blood. These receptors originate from a man aged 45 to 65 in good health. CDR3s include the opening cysteine and the closing phenylalanine or tryptophan. A D gene is named only where the DNA matches it firmly. A row's size may be missing; if present it is once, few, many or a size class.

v_gene: TRBV5-1
abundance: .
j_gene: TRBJ1-5
d_gene: .
CDR3aa: CASSLAGGLEQPQHF
CDR3nt: TGCGCCAGCAGCTTGGCGGGGGGGCTAGAGCAGCCCCAGCATTTT

v_gene: TRBV5-4
abundance: once
j_gene: TRBJ2-3
d_gene: .
CDR3aa: CASSLRDGATDTQYF
CDR3nt: TGTGCCAGCAGCCTCCGGGACGGAGCCACAGATACGCAGTATTTT

v_gene: TRBV11-2
abundance: .
j_gene: TRBJ2-1
d_gene: .
CDR3aa: CASSLIRYDEQFF
CDR3nt: TGTGCCAGCAGCTTAATTCGGTACGATGAGCAGTTCTTC

v_gene: TRBV5-8
abundance: .
j_gene: TRBJ2-7
d_gene: TRBD2
CDR3aa: CASSLGLAGPAYEQYF
CDR3nt: TGTGCCAGCAGCTTGGGTCTAGCGGGGCCCGCCTACGAGCAGTACTTC

v_gene: TRBV20-1
abundance: .
j_gene: TRBJ2-1
d_gene: .
CDR3aa: CSASLAEQFF
CDR3nt: TGCAGTGCTAGCTTGGCTGAGCAGTTCTTC

v_gene: TRBV5-5
abundance: .
j_gene: TRBJ2-5
d_gene: TRBD2
CDR3aa: CASSFLAGGQETQYF
CDR3nt: TGTGCCAGCAGCTTCCTAGCGGGGGGGCAAGAGACCCAGTACTTC

v_gene: TRBV5-1
abundance: .
j_gene: TRBJ1-2
d_gene: TRBD1
CDR3aa: CASSLGQGARGYTF
CDR3nt: TGCGCCAGCAGCTTGGGACAGGGGGCTCGGGGCTACACCTTC

v_gene: TRBV30
abundance: .
j_gene: TRBJ1-1
d_gene: TRBD1
CDR3aa: CAWGTQGDTEAFF
CDR3nt: TGTGCCTGGGGAACTCAGGGGGACACTGAAGCTTTCTTT

v_gene: TRBV29-1
abundance: .
j_gene: TRBJ2-7
d_gene: .
CDR3aa: CSVGYLSSYEQYF
CDR3nt: TGCAGCGTTGGGTACCTAAGCTCCTACGAGCAGTACTTC

v_gene: TRBV19
abundance: .
j_gene: TRBJ2-1
d_gene: TRBD1
CDR3aa: CASSTGRQGYNEQFF
CDR3nt: TGTGCCAGTAGTACCGGGAGACAGGGGTACAATGAGCAGTTCTTC

v_gene: TRBV5-5
abundance: .
j_gene: TRBJ1-1
d_gene: TRBD1
CDR3aa: CASSSSGTGYTEAFF
CDR3nt: TGTGCCAGCAGCTCCTCCGGGACAGGGTACACTGAAGCTTTCTTT

v_gene: TRBV4-1
abundance: .
j_gene: TRBJ2-7
d_gene: .
CDR3aa: CASSRPGQGYEQYF
CDR3nt: TGCGCCAGCAGCCGGCCGGGACAAGGCTACGAGCAGTACTTC

v_gene: TRBV4-2
abundance: few
j_gene: TRBJ2-3
d_gene: .
CDR3aa: CASSRAQGTDTQYF
CDR3nt: TGTGCCAGCAGCCGGGCCCAGGGCACAGATACGCAGTATTTT

v_gene: TRBV30
abundance: few
j_gene: TRBJ1-2
d_gene: .
CDR3aa: CAWSPTSGTRPRYGYTF
CDR3nt: TGTGCCTGGAGTCCAACCTCCGGGACACGTCCGCGATATGGCTACACCTTC

v_gene: TRBV7-9
abundance: .
j_gene: TRBJ1-4
d_gene: TRBD1
CDR3aa: CASSMQGVYEKLFF
CDR3nt: TGTGCCAGCAGCATGCAGGGGGTATATGAAAAACTGTTTTTT

v_gene: TRBV28
abundance: .
j_gene: TRBJ2-5
d_gene: TRBD2
CDR3aa: CASNRPAGGTQYF
CDR3nt: TGTGCCAGCAACAGGCCAGCGGGAGGGACCCAGTACTTC

v_gene: TRBV11-2
abundance: .
j_gene: TRBJ1-5
d_gene: .
CDR3aa: CASSSSPGEGQPQHF
CDR3nt: TGTGCCAGCAGCTCTAGTCCAGGGGAGGGTCAGCCCCAGCATTTT

v_gene: TRBV5-1
abundance: .
j_gene: TRBJ2-2
d_gene: TRBD1
CDR3aa: CASTDRGTVGELFF
CDR3nt: TGCGCCAGCACGGACAGGGGAACGGTCGGGGAGCTGTTTTTT

v_gene: TRBV10-3
abundance: .
j_gene: TRBJ2-7
d_gene: TRBD1
CDR3aa: CAIRGGQRSSYEQYF
CDR3nt: TGTGCCATCAGAGGGGGACAGAGAAGCTCCTACGAGCAGTACTTC

v_gene: TRBV6-5
abundance: .
j_gene: TRBJ2-1
d_gene: .
CDR3aa: CASSSTPGGIYNEQFF
CDR3nt: TGTGCCAGCAGTTCGACCCCCGGGGGTATTTACAATGAGCAGTTCTTC

v_gene: TRBV19
abundance: .
j_gene: TRBJ2-7
d_gene: .
CDR3aa: CASSHRRGEQYF
CDR3nt: TGTGCCAGTAGTCACCGTCGGGGCGAGCAGTACTTC

v_gene: TRBV28
abundance: .
j_gene: TRBJ1-5
d_gene: TRBD1
CDR3aa: CASSFDRGLWQPQHF
CDR3nt: TGTGCCAGCAGTTTTGACAGGGGCTTGTGGCAGCCCCAGCATTTT

v_gene: TRBV14
abundance: .
j_gene: TRBJ2-4
d_gene: .
CDR3aa: CASSKTENIQYF
CDR3nt: TGTGCCAGCAGCAAGACAGAAAACATTCAGTACTTC

v_gene: TRBV29-1
abundance: .
j_gene: TRBJ1-1
d_gene: .
CDR3aa: CSVQGLGGNTEAFF
CDR3nt: TGCAGCGTTCAGGGCCTCGGAGGAAACACTGAAGCTTTCTTT

v_gene: TRBV14
abundance: .
j_gene: TRBJ2-7
d_gene: .
CDR3aa: CASSPYGFSYEQYF
CDR3nt: TGTGCCAGCAGCCCCTACGGCTTCTCCTACGAGCAGTACTTC

v_gene: TRBV5-6
abundance: .
j_gene: TRBJ2-7
d_gene: .
CDR3aa: CASSLNWGGYEQYF
CDR3nt: TGTGCCAGCAGCTTGAATTGGGGAGGATACGAGCAGTACTTC